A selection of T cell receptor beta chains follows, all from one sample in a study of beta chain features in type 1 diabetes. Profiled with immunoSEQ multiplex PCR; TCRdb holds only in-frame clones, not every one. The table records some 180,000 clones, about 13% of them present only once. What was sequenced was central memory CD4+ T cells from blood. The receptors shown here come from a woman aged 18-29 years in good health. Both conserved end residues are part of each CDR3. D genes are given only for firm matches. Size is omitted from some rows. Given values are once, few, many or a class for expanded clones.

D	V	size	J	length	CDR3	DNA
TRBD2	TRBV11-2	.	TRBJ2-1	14	CASSSSGLAGGEFF	TGTGCCAGCAGCTCGTCCGGACTAGCGGGAGGGGAGTTCTTC
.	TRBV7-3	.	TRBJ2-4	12	CASSLTSGIQYF	TGTGCCAGCAGCTTAACGTCGGGCATTCAGTACTTC
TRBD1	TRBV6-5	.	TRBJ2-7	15	CASSYSTGPHYEQYF	TGTGCCAGCAGTTACTCGACAGGGCCCCACTACGAGCAGTACTTC
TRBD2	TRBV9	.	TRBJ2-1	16	CASSVAGTSGYNEQFF	TGTGCCAGCAGCGTAGCCGGGACTAGCGGATACAATGAGCAGTTCTTC
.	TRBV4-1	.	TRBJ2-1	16	CASSQDRTSGFNEQFF	TGCGCCAGCAGCCAAGATAGGACGTCGGGGTTCAATGAGCAGTTCTTC
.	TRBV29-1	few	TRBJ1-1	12	CSVLVGNTEAFF	TGCAGCGTCCTAGTGGGGAACACTGAAGCTTTCTTT
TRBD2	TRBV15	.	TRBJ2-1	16	CATSVTSGSPRNEQFF	TGTGCCACCAGCGTGACTAGCGGGAGTCCTCGGAATGAGCAGTTCTTC
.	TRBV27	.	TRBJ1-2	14	CASSSGWQLYGYTF	TGTGCCAGCAGTTCGGGGTGGCAGTTGTATGGCTACACCTTC
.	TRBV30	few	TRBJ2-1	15	CAWSVRGGSYNEQFF	TGTGCCTGGAGTGTTCGTGGGGGGAGCTACAATGAGCAGTTCTTC
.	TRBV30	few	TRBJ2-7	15	CAWSVLGTPTYEQYF	TGTGCCTGGAGTGTACTAGGCACCCCGACCTACGAGCAGTACTTC